Listed below are T cell receptor beta chains from one sample, sequenced in a study of blood T cell repertoires in COVID-19. Sequencing was performed with immunoSEQ multiplex PCR; in TCRdb, only in-frame clones are kept and a portion is missing. The table lists some 260,000 clones, 60% to 75% of them singletons, with about 3% in the top ten. The sample taken for sequencing was peripheral blood. The receptors were sampled from a woman of 80 years or more with acute or convalescent COVID-19. The CDR3 runs from the conserved cysteine through the conserved F or W. D genes are given only for firm matches. Size is omitted from some rows. Given values are once, few, many or a class for expanded clones.

clone_size	v_call	j_call	d_call	cdr3_nt	cdr3_aa
-	TRBV5-5	TRBJ2-5	-	TGTGCCACCGCCCAACAAGACTTCCAAGAGACCCAGTACTTC	CATAQQDFQETQYF
-	TRBV5-8	TRBJ1-4	TRBD1	TGTGCCAGCAGCCCGTACAGGGGGAGTGAAAAACTGTTTTTT	CASSPYRGSEKLFF
-	TRBV12-3/TRBV12-4	TRBJ2-5	-	TGTGCCAGCAGGGCAGGGGCCGAGACCCAGTACTTC	CASRAGAETQYF
-	TRBV28	TRBJ1-6	TRBD1	TGTGCCAGCAGGGGTTGGTCAGGGGGCGCAAGAGGTTCACCCCTCCACTTT	CASRGWSGGARGSPLHF
-	TRBV15	TRBJ2-3	TRBD2	TGTGCCACCAGCGCCTCGGGACTAGCAGGCCCAGATACGCAGTATTTT	CATSASGLAGPDTQYF
-	TRBV6-5	TRBJ1-2	TRBD1	TGTGCCAGCAGTTCCCGGGATCGGGACAGAGCCTATGGCTACACCTTC	CASSSRDRDRAYGYTF
-	TRBV7-3	TRBJ2-3	-	TGTGCCAGCAGCTTAAGCAGGTTAGATACGCAGTATTTT	CASSLSRLDTQYF
-	TRBV15	TRBJ2-2	-	TGTGCCACCAGCAGAGATCAGGGTCCGAACACCGGGGAGCTGTTTTTT	CATSRDQGPNTGELFF
few	TRBV5-1	TRBJ1-1	TRBD1	TGCGCCAGCAGCTTCGGGACAGGTGTTTTGAACACTGAAGCTTTCTTT	CASSFGTGVLNTEAFF
-	TRBV19	TRBJ1-1	TRBD1	TGTGCCAGTAGTATCCAGGGACAGGGCCGGACTGAAGCTTTCTTT	CASSIQGQGRTEAFF
-	TRBV9	TRBJ1-1	TRBD1	TGTGCCAGCAGCGGTATGACAGGGGTAACTGAAGCTTTCTTT	CASSGMTGVTEAFF